The source of this T cell receptor (beta chain) is a study of OX40 agonist ivuxolimab in advanced cancers. Only in-frame clones appear in the TCRdb table, and some are missing; sequencing was by immunoSEQ multiplex PCR. The sample consists of about 110,000 clones, roughly 87% of them appearing once. The CDR3 sequence is 15 residues long. Trimming removed 3 bases at V and 0 bases at J, with 12 bases between. CDR1 is MNHEY, CDR2 SMNVEV, per germline (reference sequence). The sequenced sample was CD4+ or CD8+ T cells sorted from blood, obtained in a trial of the OX40 agonist ivuxolimab. The chain joins TRBV27 to TRBJ2-7; D not certain. This clonotype was obtained from an adult with an advanced solid tumor such as melanoma, head and neck, liver or kidney cancer. DNA of the CDR3: TGTGCCAGCAGTTTGGTGGCCGCACCCTCCTACGAGCAGTACTTC. Translating gives CASSLVAAPSYEQYF.